These 3 T cell receptor beta chains came from one sample sequenced in a study of early T cells in non-severe SARS-CoV-2 infection. TCRdb analysed the 5' RACE reads with MiXCR anew, one entry per CDR3 protein. The sample lists tens of thousands of distinct CDR3 sequences, more than 7.5% occurring once. The sample taken for sequencing was whole blood. Receptors originate from an adult who was a healthcare worker with PCR-confirmed SARS-CoV-2 infection or an uninfected control (not recorded which).

This clonotype showed up many times. This sequence joins TRBV7-6 and TRBJ2-1, with D hard to call. This CDR3 spans 16 amino acids. V was pared by 3 bases and J by 0 bases, with 12 bases between. Germline V gene sequence: CDR1 SGHVS, CDR2 FNYEAQ. The CDR3 DNA is TGTGCCAGCAGCTTCGAAGGCGGAGTCTCCTACAATGAGCAGTTCTTC. This encodes CASSFEGGVSYNEQFF.

In this sample, this clonotype turned up many times. The CDR3 region is CASSSWSGELFF. The CDR3 bases are TGTGCCAGCAGTTCGTGGTCCGGGGAGCTGTTTTTT. The chain couples TRBV12-3 or TRBV12-4 to TRBJ2-2, with D hard to call. The CDR3 loop spans 12 amino acids. V lost 4 bases and J lost 6, with 6 bases in between.

Details on this clonotype: Germline is not matched at one junction end, which may reflect a read error. The CDR3 DNA follows: TGTGCCAACAGTTCGGACAGGGCGGGCACCGGGGAGCTGTTTTTT. Its translation: CANSSDRAGTGELFF. V and J are TRBV2 and TRBJ2-2; 8 positions agree with TRBD1. The CDR3 has 15 amino acids. CDR1 SNHLY and CDR2 FYNNEI come from the germline V gene.